These 25 T cell receptor beta chains were sequenced from one sample in a study of patients and donors after allogeneic stem cell transplantation. TCRdb used MiXCR to reprocess the RT-PCR reads, holding one entry per CDR3 protein. In the table there are some 160,000 distinct CDR3 sequences, roughly 24% of which are singletons. The sample comprised blood, either unsorted or a sorted T cell fraction (not recorded which). All receptors derive from a human donor who was either an allogeneic HSCT recipient or a stem cell or donor lymphocyte infusion donor (not recorded which). It is not recorded whose cells these are; they may come from a transplant donor.

This clonotype has a handful of counts. The chain has TRBV7-9 and TRBJ2-1, with no clear D. V was trimmed by 0 bases and J by 0 bases, leaving 9 bases between them. The CDR3 has 16 amino acids. Germline V lookup: CDR1 SEHNR, CDR2 FQNEAQ (reference sequence). The DNA of the CDR3 is TGTGCCAGCAGCTTAGCGGGCCAAAGCTCCTACAATGAGCAGTTCTTC. Translation gives CASSLAGQSSYNEQFF.

V and J are TRBV5-1 and TRBJ2-2; D gene uncertain. Germline CDR1 is SGHRS and CDR2 is YFSETQ. This CDR3 is 14 amino acids long. With 4 bases removed from V and 4 bases from J, the gap between germline ends came to 11 bases. CDR3 sequence reads: CASSTGGSTGELFF. CDR3 nucleotides: TGCGCCAGCAGCACGGGCGGTTCCACCGGGGAGCTGTTTTTT.

This clonotype has more than one count but fewer than ten. This chain uses TRBV7-8 with TRBJ1-4, with D hard to call. The CDR3 runs to 13 residues. CDR1 SGHVS and CDR2 FQNEAQ come from the germline V gene. Trimming removed 5 bases from V and 0 bases from J, with 4 bases in between. The CDR3 nucleotides read TGTGCCAGCAGCAGGTCAACTAATGAAAAACTGTTTTTT. This encodes CASSRSTNEKLFF.

The V call is TRBV20-1, the J call TRBJ2-2; D may be TRBD2 (6 bases). Trimming took 3 bases from V and 4 from J, leaving 21 bases between them. Germline assignment: CDR1 DFQATT and CDR2 SNEGSKA (reference sequence). The CDR3 is 17 amino acids. The CDR3 sequence: CSARGPLSGESTGELFF. The CDR3 region has the DNA TGCAGTGCTAGGGGCCCTTTATCGGGGGAATCCACCGGGGAGCTGTTTTTT.

This chain joins TRBV10-3 and TRBJ2-7; no firm D call. This CDR3 is 11 amino acids long. The ends were cut back, 0 bases at V and 7 bases at J, with 4 bases in the middle. Germline V lookup: CDR1 ENHRY, CDR2 SYGVKD. The chain's CDR3 is CAISESREQYF. The CDR3 nucleotides read TGTGCCATCAGTGAGTCGAGGGAGCAGTACTTC.

A few counts support this clonotype. The V call is TRBV4-2, the J call TRBJ1-1; 8 bases are shared with TRBD1. CDR1 is LGHNA and CDR2 is YNFKEQ in the germline V gene. This CDR3 contains 16 residues. The ends lost 3 bases at V and 2 bases at J; junction bases unmatched: 8. CDR3 DNA sequence: TGTGCCAGCAGCCAGACCGGGGACAGGCCTAACACTGAAGCTTTCTTT. Its translation: CASSQTGDRPNTEAFF.

This clonotype was picked up a small number of times. The chain uses TRBV4-2 and TRBJ1-3; a weak D match, TRBD1 (5 bases). CDR1 and CDR2 (germline): LGHNA, YNFKEQ. This CDR3 contains 17 residues. The germline V and J ends were trimmed by 0 bases and 3 bases, with 15 bases remaining between them. CDR3 in DNA: TGTGCCAGCAGCCAAGATCGATGGGGCGCGAATGGAAACACCATATATTTT. Translating gives CASSQDRWGANGNTIYF.

In its sample, this clonotype ranks as medium-sized. J is TRBJ1-1 and V is TRBV7-2; D unresolved. The CDR3 contains 13 residues. V was cut by 0 bases and J by 2 bases, with 4 bases left in between. Germline-derived CDR1 and CDR2 are SGHTA and FQGNSA. The chain's CDR3 is CASSLADNTEAFF. DNA of the CDR3: TGTGCCAGCAGCTTAGCAGACAACACTGAAGCTTTCTTT.

A few counts support this clonotype. V is TRBV5-5 and J is TRBJ2-2; D is perhaps TRBD1 or TRBD2 (5 bases each). The ends were cut back, 3 bases at V and 7 bases at J, with 16 bases in the middle. Germline values: CDR1 SGHKS, CDR2 YYEKEE (reference sequence). This CDR3 comprises 15 residues. This chain's CDR3 is CASSSWGAGSGELFF. DNA of the CDR3: TGTGCCAGCAGCTCGTGGGGCGCGGGTAGCGGGGAGCTGTTTTTT.

This clonotype was seen a handful of times. The chain uses TRBV7-2 and TRBJ2-5; no reliable D call. Germline CDR1 reads SGHTA; CDR2 reads FQGNSA. The CDR3 spans 14 residues. Trimming removed 5 bases from V and 2 bases from J, with 12 bases in between. CDR3 in amino acids: CASSISRDQETQYF. DNA for the CDR3: TGTGCCAGCAGCATTTCTAGGGATCAAGAGACCCAGTACTTC.

This chain uses TRBV3-1 with TRBJ2-1; no definite D call. In germline, CDR1 is LGHDT, CDR2 YNNKEL (reference sequence). The CDR3 consists of 15 residues. The germline V and J ends were trimmed by 0 bases and 6 bases, with 12 bases remaining between them. CDR3 DNA sequence: TGTGCCAGCAGCCAAGATTTAGGCGCCATCAATGAGCAGTTCTTC. Translated, it gives CASSQDLGAINEQFF.

This chain links TRBV20-1 with TRBJ1-2; 8 bases are a match to TRBD1. The CDR3 is made up of 16 amino acids. Trimming at V came to 3 bases and at J to 4 bases, leaving 13 bases not matched to a gene. Germline V CDR1 and CDR2: DFQATT, SNEGSKA (reference sequence). The CDR3 is CSASLHLTGAGYGYTF. CDR3 in DNA: TGCAGTGCTAGTCTCCATCTGACAGGGGCTGGCTATGGCTACACCTTC.

The chain recombines TRBV5-1 with TRBJ2-3; TRBD1 might be the D (7 bases). Trimming left V 7 bases short and J 6 bases short, with 15 bases between. Germline V gives CDR1 SGHRS, CDR2 YFSETQ. This CDR3 comprises 13 residues. The CDR3 loop reads CASFDREEDTQYF. CDR3 in DNA: TGCGCCAGCTTTGACAGGGAGGAGGATACGCAGTATTTT.

J is TRBJ1-2 and V is TRBV10-3; 10 bases fit TRBD1. Germline lookup yields CDR1 ENHRY and CDR2 SYGVKD. Germline trimming cut 2 bases from V and 6 bases from J; bases unmatched to any gene: 6. CDR3 length: 15 amino acids. The CDR3 nucleotides read TGTGCCATCAGTGAGAGAGCGGGACAGGGGAATGGCTACACCTTC. The encoded protein is CAISERAGQGNGYTF.

This clonotype was recorded many times. The chain links TRBV11-1 to TRBJ1-1, with D perhaps matching TRBD1 (5 bases). Germline values: CDR1 SGHAT, CDR2 FQDESV (reference sequence). This CDR3 is 14 amino acids long. V lost 1 base and J lost 4, with 10 bases in between. In DNA, the CDR3 is TGTGCCAGCAGCTTAGATTGGGGGAGCACTGAAGCTTTCTTT. Translation gives CASSLDWGSTEAFF.

The J gene is TRBJ2-5, the V gene TRBV12-3 or TRBV12-4; a weak D match, TRBD2 (5 bases). Trimming pared 5 bases from V and 2 bases from J, leaving 12 bases between. The CDR3 length is 14 residues. DNA for the CDR3: TGTGCCAGCAGTCGGACTCCCGTACAAGAGACCCAGTACTTC. The encoded protein is CASSRTPVQETQYF.

The chain joins TRBV6-1 to TRBJ2-1; a possible D gene is TRBD1 (6 bases). Trimming took off 6 bases at V and 2 bases at J, with 14 bases between the two ends. The CDR3 length is 15 residues. The germline gives CDR1 MNHNS, CDR2 SASEGT. CDR3 in amino acids: CASSLRGGPYNEQFF. In DNA, the CDR3 is TGTGCCAGCAGCCTCAGGGGCGGCCCCTACAATGAGCAGTTCTTC.

The chain couples TRBV7-6 to TRBJ2-5; D call uncertain. Germline V gene data show CDR1 as SGHVS and CDR2 as FNYEAQ. V was shortened by 5 bases and J by 3 bases, with 19 bases between the two germline ends. There are 16 residues in the CDR3. The CDR3 reads CASSTRLDKPEETQYF. CDR3 sequence (DNA): TGTGCCAGCAGCACACGTCTAGACAAACCTGAAGAGACCCAGTACTTC.

V usage is TRBV6-5 and J usage is TRBJ2-2; D ambiguous. The germline V gene has CDR1 MNHEY and CDR2 SVGAGI. V was cut by 6 bases and J by 5 bases, with 7 bases left in between. The CDR3 contains 12 residues. Written as DNA, the CDR3 is TGTGCCAGCAGACAAATTACCGGGGAGCTGTTTTTT. Translation: CASRQITGELFF.

This clonotype came up a few times. The V gene is TRBV20-1, the J gene TRBJ2-1; 9 nucleotides agree with TRBD1. The V gene end was trimmed by 4 bases and the J gene end by 4 bases; junction bases not matched to a gene: 11. The CDR3 contains 16 residues. Per germline, CDR1 DFQATT and CDR2 SNEGSKA (reference sequence). CDR3 protein: CSATGAGTGPYNEQFF. The CDR3 DNA reads as TGCAGTGCTACAGGGGCCGGGACAGGGCCATACAATGAGCAGTTCTTC.

As DNA, the CDR3 is TGTGCCTGGAGTCCTAAAGACTGGTACCAAGAGACCCAGTACTTC. Residues: CAWSPKDWYQETQYF. The chain couples TRBV30 to TRBJ2-5; D is ambiguous. Germline V gene data show CDR1 as GTSNPN and CDR2 as SVGIG (reference sequence). Trimming took 2 bases from V and 0 from J, leaving 13 bases between them. This CDR3 region has 15 residues.

The chain recombines TRBV6-6 with TRBJ2-2; no clear D. Germline V CDR1 and CDR2: MNHNY, SVGAGI (reference sequence). The CDR3 is 12 amino acids. The ends were cut back, 2 bases at V and 4 bases at J, with 2 bases in the middle. CDR3 protein: CASSYGTGELFF. In nucleotides, the CDR3 is TGTGCCAGCAGTTACGGCACCGGGGAGCTGTTTTTT.

The chain's CDR3 is CASSQNYNTGELFF. The CDR3 DNA reads as TGTGCCAGCAGCCAAAATTACAACACCGGGGAGCTGTTTTTT. This chain uses TRBV14 with TRBJ2-2; the D is unclear. This CDR3 spans 14 amino acids. Germline V gene data show CDR1 as SGHDN and CDR2 as FVKESK. V was shortened by 2 bases and J by 2 bases, with 6 bases between the two germline ends.

The rearrangement links TRBV6-5 to TRBJ1-2; D gene unclear. The germline V gene has CDR1 MNHEY and CDR2 SVGAGI. This CDR3 comprises 12 residues. The germline V and J ends were trimmed by 7 bases and 3 bases, with 9 bases remaining between them. As DNA, the CDR3 is TGTGCCAGCATAGGTCAGGACTATGGCTACACCTTC. This translates into CASIGQDYGYTF.

This clonotype came up a few times. CDR3 coding DNA: TGTGCCAGCAGCTTCGACAGGGGGCGGGTTAATCAGCCCCAGCATTTT. It codes for CASSFDRGRVNQPQHF. This chain links TRBV7-8 with TRBJ1-5; TRBD1 matches at 10 bases. Germline CDR1 SGHVS, CDR2 FQNEAQ. There are 16 residues in the CDR3. V was clipped by 3 bases and J by 4 bases; unmatched bases: 6.